Sequencing of this T cell receptor (beta chain) was carried out in a study of early T cells in non-severe SARS-CoV-2 infection. Study-wide context: Chains were not paired, and sequencing was done on bulk RNA from unsorted whole blood.

Separate cDNA molecules each had unique molecular identifiers attached to them. TCRdb fed the 5' RACE reads into MiXCR, producing one record per CDR3 protein. The table records around 49,000 distinct CDR3 sequences, roughly 4.5% of them present only once. The CDR3 is 12 amino acids. The germline V and J ends were trimmed by 5 bases and 1 base, with 2 bases remaining between them. Germline V CDR1 and CDR2: SGHTA, FQGNSA. Ten or more counts support this clonotype. The antigen is undetermined. Whole-study findings and limits: Database matching using VDJdb favored anti-spike CD8 responses, with private and CD4 specificities left missing.

The clonotype was recovered from an adult who was a healthcare worker with PCR-confirmed SARS-CoV-2 infection or an uninfected control (not recorded which). The chain has TRBV7-2 and TRBJ2-2; D gene uncertain. The specimen sequenced was whole blood. The CDR3 sequence: CASSLNTGELFF. CDR3 nucleotides: TGTGCCAGCAGCCTGAACACCGGGGAGCTGTTTTTT.